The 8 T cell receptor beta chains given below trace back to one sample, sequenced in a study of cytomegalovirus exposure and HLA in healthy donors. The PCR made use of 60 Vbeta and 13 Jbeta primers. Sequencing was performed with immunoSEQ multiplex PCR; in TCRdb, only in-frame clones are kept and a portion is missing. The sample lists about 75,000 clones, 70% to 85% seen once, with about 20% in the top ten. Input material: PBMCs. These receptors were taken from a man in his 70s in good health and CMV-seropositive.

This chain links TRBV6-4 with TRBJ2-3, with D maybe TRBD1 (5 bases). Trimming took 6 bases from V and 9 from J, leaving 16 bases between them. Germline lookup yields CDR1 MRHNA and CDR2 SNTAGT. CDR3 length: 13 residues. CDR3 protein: CASSRQSSDTQYF. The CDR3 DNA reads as TGTGCCAGCAGCCGACAGTCTTCGGACACGCAGTATTTT.

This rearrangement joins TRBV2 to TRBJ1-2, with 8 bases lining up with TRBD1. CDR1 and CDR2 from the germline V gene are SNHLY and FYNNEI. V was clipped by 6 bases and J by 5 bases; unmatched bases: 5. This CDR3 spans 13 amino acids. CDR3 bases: TGTGCCAGCAGACTACGGACAGGGTATGGCTACACCTTC. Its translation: CASRLRTGYGYTF.

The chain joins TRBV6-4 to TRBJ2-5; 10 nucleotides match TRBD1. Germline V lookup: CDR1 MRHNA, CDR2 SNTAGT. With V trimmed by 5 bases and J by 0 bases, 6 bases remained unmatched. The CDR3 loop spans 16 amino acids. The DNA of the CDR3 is TGTGCCAGCAGTCTTAGGACAGGGGGGTACCAAGAGACCCAGTACTTC. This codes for CASSLRTGGYQETQYF.

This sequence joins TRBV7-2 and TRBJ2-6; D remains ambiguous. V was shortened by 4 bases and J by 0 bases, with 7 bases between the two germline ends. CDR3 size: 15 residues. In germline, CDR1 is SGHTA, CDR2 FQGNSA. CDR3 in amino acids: CASSSSSSGANVLTF. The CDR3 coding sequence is TGTGCCAGCAGCTCGTCTAGCTCTGGGGCCAACGTCCTGACTTTC.

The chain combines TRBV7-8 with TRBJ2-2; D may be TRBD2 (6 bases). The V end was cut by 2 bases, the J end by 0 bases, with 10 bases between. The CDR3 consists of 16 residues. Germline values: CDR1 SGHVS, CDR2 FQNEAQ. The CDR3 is CASSLRAGTNTGELFF. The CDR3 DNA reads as TGTGCCAGCAGCTTAAGAGCGGGTACGAACACCGGGGAGCTGTTTTTT. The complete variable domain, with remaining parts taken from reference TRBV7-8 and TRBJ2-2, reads GAGVSQSPRYKVAKRGQDVALRCDPISGHVSLFWYQQALGQGPEFLTYFQNEAQLDKSGLPSDRFFAERPEGSVSTLKIQRTQQEDSAVYLCASSLRAGTNTGELFFGEGSRLTVL.

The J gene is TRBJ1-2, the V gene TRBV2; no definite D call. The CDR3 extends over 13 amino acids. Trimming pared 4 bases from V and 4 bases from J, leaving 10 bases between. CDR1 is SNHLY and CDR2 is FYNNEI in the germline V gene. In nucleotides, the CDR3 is TGTGCCAGCAGTGTCGAGGTTCTCTATGGCTACACCTTC. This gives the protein CASSVEVLYGYTF.

The CDR3 spells CASSIGTGEGGYTF. The CDR3 DNA follows: TGCGCCAGCAGCATAGGGACAGGGGAAGGAGGCTACACCTTC. This chain connects TRBV5-1 to TRBJ1-2; 10 nucleotides align to TRBD1. CDR1 and CDR2 from the germline V gene are SGHRS and YFSETQ. J gave up 8 bases and V 4 bases, and 8 bases lay outside the gene matches. The CDR3 contains 14 residues.

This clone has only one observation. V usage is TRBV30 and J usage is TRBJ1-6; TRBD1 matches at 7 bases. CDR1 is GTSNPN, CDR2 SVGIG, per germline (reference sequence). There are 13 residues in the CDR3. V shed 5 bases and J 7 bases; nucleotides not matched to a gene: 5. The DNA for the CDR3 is TGTGCCTGGGAGGGACAGATGAATTCACCCCTCCACTTT. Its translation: CAWEGQMNSPLHF. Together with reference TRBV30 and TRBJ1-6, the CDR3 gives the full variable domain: SQTIHQWPATLVQPVGSPLSLECTVEGTSNPNLYWYRQAAGRGLQLLFYSVGIGQISSEVPQNLSASRPQDRQFILSSKKLLLSDSGFYLCAWEGQMNSPLHFGNGTRLTVT.